These 21 T cell receptor beta chains came from one sample sequenced in a study of post-analysis software for immune sequencing data. The study's findings and limits: Several TRBV segments were more frequent in patients than controls; TRBV5-6, TRBV5-1 and TRBV20-1 belonged to this group.

Antigens for these TCRs are unknown. cDNA libraries of TCR beta carried unique molecular identifiers. TCRdb recomputed calls from the PCR reads with MiXCR, one row per CDR3 protein. The sample lists 350,000 to 450,000 distinct CDR3 sequences, 30% to 45% occurring once. The sample was blood. These receptors were taken from a girl aged 10-17 years with multiple sclerosis.

The chain carries TRBV4-2 and TRBJ1-2; D not certain. Germline V gene lookup returns CDR1 LGHNA and CDR2 YNFKEQ. Between the trimmed V and J ends, which lost 1 base and 0 bases, there was a span of 6 bases. The CDR3 totals 14 residues. The CDR3 region is CASSQGQPNYGYTF. The DNA of the CDR3 is TGTGCCAGCAGCCAAGGCCAGCCTAACTATGGCTACACCTTC.

The V and J genes are TRBV20-1 and TRBJ1-4; weak D call: TRBD1 (6 bases). In germline, CDR1 is DFQATT, CDR2 SNEGSKA (reference sequence). Trimming removed 6 bases at V and 5 bases at J, with 13 bases between. This CDR3 comprises 13 residues. Here the CDR3 reads CSAMDRVNEKLFF. CDR3 coding DNA: TGCAGTGCAATGGACAGAGTGAATGAAAAACTGTTTTTT.

This clonotype showed up just a few times. This rearrangement joins TRBV6-5 to TRBJ1-2; D is unresolved. Trimming left V 2 bases short and J 1 base short, with 5 bases between. CDR3 length: 13 amino acids. Germline V gives CDR1 MNHEY, CDR2 SVGAGI. Here the CDR3 reads CASSYAVNYGYTF. In DNA form, the CDR3 reads TGTGCCAGCAGTTACGCCGTTAACTATGGCTACACCTTC.

This chain uses TRBV12-3 or TRBV12-4 with TRBJ1-5; D may be TRBD1 (5 bases). V was shortened by 5 bases and J by 4 bases, with 15 bases between the two germline ends. The CDR3 has 15 amino acids. CDR3 nucleotide sequence: TGTGCCAGCAGTCCAGGGACCGTTAGAAATCAGCCCCAGCATTTT. Protein sequence: CASSPGTVRNQPQHF.

The V gene is TRBV12-3 or TRBV12-4, the J gene TRBJ1-2; TRBD1 is a possible D gene (6 bases). The CDR3 runs to 14 residues. V lost 8 bases and J 0 bases, leaving 13 bases between the germline ends. The DNA of the CDR3 is TGTGCCAGCCGGAGGGGGGCTACTAACTATGGCTACACCTTC. It specifies CASRRGATNYGYTF.

This chain links TRBV19 with TRBJ2-1; 13 bases map to TRBD2. Germline trimming cut 5 bases from V and 1 base from J; bases unmatched to any gene: 8. The CDR3 runs to 18 residues. Germline V gene sequence: CDR1 LNHDA, CDR2 SQIVND (reference sequence). The CDR3 DNA reads TGTGCCAGTAGTTCCTGGGGGACTAGCGGGGTTTCCTACAATGAGCAGTTCTTC. Its translation: CASSSWGTSGVSYNEQFF.

V gene TRBV7-9 combines with J gene TRBJ2-1, with unresolved D. The CDR3 consists of 14 residues. CDR1 and CDR2 (germline): SEHNR, FQNEAQ (reference sequence). V lost 0 bases and J 5 bases, leaving 8 bases between the germline ends. The CDR3 coding sequence is TGTGCCAGCAGCTTAGCTAGGGTAAACAATGAGCAGTTCTTC. It codes for CASSLARVNNEQFF.

The chain is built from TRBV20-1 and TRBJ1-2; D is undetermined. There are 12 residues in the CDR3. Trimming took off 1 base at V and 8 bases at J, with 11 bases between the two ends. Germline CDR1 reads DFQATT; CDR2 reads SNEGSKA (reference sequence). The CDR3 bases are TGCAGTGCTAGAGTTGGAAGATGGGGCTACACCTTC. Translating gives CSARVGRWGYTF.

This clonotype was detected a few times. This chain joins TRBV9 and TRBJ1-2; D is ambiguous. Trimming took off 4 bases at V and 3 bases at J, with 7 bases between the two ends. CDR1 and CDR2 (germline): SGDLS, YYNGEE. The CDR3 is made up of 12 amino acids. Written as DNA, the CDR3 is TGTGCCAGCAGCAGGGATTACTATGGCTACACCTTC. Its protein product is CASSRDYYGYTF.

The V call is TRBV12-3 or TRBV12-4, the J call TRBJ2-7; D ambiguous. Trimming pared 5 bases from V and 3 bases from J, leaving 17 bases between. CDR3 size: 15 residues. The CDR3 protein is CASSPREQSLYEQYF. DNA of the CDR3: TGTGCCAGCAGTCCACGAGAACAGTCCCTCTACGAGCAGTACTTC.

The chain carries TRBV7-9 and TRBJ2-5, with 7 bases that match TRBD1. The last part of the DNA fits TRBJ2-7 better; the J call may be wrong. The CDR3 totals 16 residues. CDR1 SEHNR and CDR2 FQNEAQ come from the germline V gene (reference sequence). CDR3: CASSSSAQGYIYEQYF. The CDR3 bases are TGTGCCAGCAGCTCGTCGGCACAGGGGTACATCTACGAGCAGTACTTC.

The chain combines TRBV29-1 with TRBJ2-2, with D perhaps matching TRBD1 or TRBD2 (5 bases each). Trimming cost V 6 bases and J 2 bases, with 13 bases left between them. This CDR3 has 14 residues. Germline CDR1 reads SQVTM; CDR2 reads ANQGSEA. The CDR3 spells CSVEGRTNTGELFF. DNA of the CDR3: TGCAGCGTCGAGGGACGGACAAACACCGGGGAGCTGTTTTTT.

This clonotype occurred a few times. The chain is built from TRBV7-2 and TRBJ2-4; D is unresolved. The CDR3 runs 15 residues. The germline V and J ends were trimmed by 1 base and 5 bases, with 12 bases remaining between them. The germline gives CDR1 SGHTA, CDR2 FQGNSA. The CDR3 region has the DNA TGTGCCAGCAGCTTAGGGGGTGCAAGCGAAAACATTCAGTACTTC. Amino acid sequence: CASSLGGASENIQYF.

The rearrangement uses TRBV28 and TRBJ2-7; D is undetermined. This CDR3 spans 15 amino acids. The ends were cut back, 9 bases at V and 0 bases at J, with 18 bases in the middle. Germline V gives CDR1 MDHEN, CDR2 SYDVKM. CDR3: CASTLIASSSYEQYF. In nucleotides, the CDR3 is TGTGCCAGTACTTTAATAGCCTCGAGCTCCTACGAGCAGTACTTC.

Of note for this clonotype: An end of the junction does not agree with germline; a read error may underlie this. This chain joins TRBV25-1 and TRBJ1-5; no clear D. The CDR3 covers 12 residues. The germline CDR1 and CDR2 sequences are MGHDK and SYGVNS. The CDR3 is CASSDGNQLQHF. The CDR3 DNA reads TGTGCCAGCAGTGACGGGAATCAGCTCCAGCATTTT. Using reference TRBV25-1 and TRBJ1-5 for the parts outside the CDR3, the full variable domain is EADIYQTPRYLVIGTGKKITLECSQTMGHDKMYWYQQDPGMELHLIHYSYGVNSTEKGDLSSESTVSRIRTEHFPLTLESARPSHTSQYLCASSDGNQLQHFGDGTRLSIL.

This clonotype was found many times. The chain is built from TRBV7-2 and TRBJ2-1, with 11 bases aligning to TRBD2. The CDR3 runs 16 residues. Germline CDR1 is SGHTA and CDR2 is FQGNSA. V shed 1 base and J 4 bases; nucleotides not matched to a gene: 3. The CDR3 sequence: CASSLGSGGVYNEQFF. Here the CDR3 DNA reads TGTGCCAGCAGCTTAGGTAGCGGGGGGGTGTACAATGAGCAGTTCTTC.

The sample holds a few counts of this clonotype. This sequence joins TRBV7-9 and TRBJ2-1; D remains unclear. The CDR3 runs 15 residues. Germline V lookup: CDR1 SEHNR, CDR2 FQNEAQ (reference sequence). Trimming took 2 bases from V and 0 from J, leaving 8 bases between them. For the CDR3, the DNA is TGTGCCAGCAGCTTAAGGATGGGCTCCTACAATGAGCAGTTCTTC. Protein: CASSLRMGSYNEQFF.

The gene calls are TRBV20-1 and TRBJ1-1, with D unclear. Looked up from germline, CDR1 is DFQATT and CDR2 is SNEGSKA (reference sequence). Trimming left V 3 bases short and J 0 bases short, with 8 bases between. This CDR3 is built from 13 residues. CDR3 coding DNA: TGCAGTGCTAGTATAGGAATGAACACTGAAGCTTTCTTT. This encodes CSASIGMNTEAFF.

The V call is TRBV6-6, the J call TRBJ2-1; 12 bases line up with TRBD2. This CDR3 spans 16 amino acids. CDR1 is MNHNY, CDR2 SVGAGI, per germline (reference sequence). V was clipped by 4 bases and J by 5 bases; unmatched bases: 6. CDR3 DNA sequence: TGTGCCAGCAGTTTCCTAGCGGGGGGGGAGAACAATGAGCAGTTCTTC. As protein: CASSFLAGGENNEQFF.

The chain joins TRBV7-2 to TRBJ2-7; 9 positions agree with TRBD1. The assigned J gene may be wrong: the sequence end matches TRBJ2-5 better. CDR1 is SGHTA, CDR2 FQGNSA, per germline. The CDR3 consists of 15 residues. The CDR3 region is CASRTPGQGVETQYF. The CDR3 DNA follows: TGTGCCAGCAGGACACCGGGACAGGGTGTAGAGACCCAGTACTTC.

The chain uses TRBV3-1 and TRBJ2-3; D is perhaps TRBD2 (5 bases). The CDR3 extends over 14 amino acids. CDR1 and CDR2 (germline): LGHDT, YNNKEL (reference sequence). The V end was cut by 4 bases, the J end by 0 bases, with 8 bases between. In nucleotides, the CDR3 is TGTGCCAGCAGCCGCGCGGGTAGCACAGATACGCAGTATTTT. This translates into CASSRAGSTDTQYF.